The rows below give T cell receptor beta chains drawn from one sample of a study of T cells in Graves' hyperthyroidism and ophthalmopathy. TCRdb used MiXCR to reprocess the multiplex PCR reads, holding one entry per CDR3 protein. In the table there are about 330,000 distinct CDR3 sequences, about an eighth of which are singletons. The specimen sequenced was blood. The receptors originated from a woman in her thirties or forties with Graves' ophthalmopathy. CDR3s include the opening cysteine and the closing phenylalanine or tryptophan. Fields, in order: D gene, clone size, CDR3 length, V gene, J gene, CDR3 DNA, CDR3 protein. D genes are given only for firm matches. Size is omitted from some rows. Given values are once, few, many or a class for expanded clones.

D gene: -
clone size: many
CDR3 length: 14
V gene: TRBV12-3/TRBV12-4
J gene: TRBJ1-5
CDR3 DNA: TGTGCCAGCAGTTCAAGAACAGATAATCAGCCCCAGCATTTT
CDR3 protein: CASSSRTDNQPQHF

D gene: TRBD2
clone size: -
CDR3 length: 14
V gene: TRBV20-1
J gene: TRBJ2-5
CDR3 DNA: TGCAGTGCCCCGGTACTAGCGGGTGGGGAGACCCAGTACTTC
CDR3 protein: CSAPVLAGGETQYF

D gene: TRBD1
clone size: many
CDR3 length: 15
V gene: TRBV7-9
J gene: TRBJ2-7
CDR3 DNA: TGTGCCAGCAGCTCCCCGGGACAGGGCACCTACGAGCAGTACTTC
CDR3 protein: CASSSPGQGTYEQYF

D gene: TRBD1
clone size: few
CDR3 length: 15
V gene: TRBV18
J gene: TRBJ2-1
CDR3 DNA: TGTGCCAGCTCACCGAGTCAGGGGGCTTACAATGAGCAGTTCTTC
CDR3 protein: CASSPSQGAYNEQFF

D gene: -
clone size: many
CDR3 length: 13
V gene: TRBV6-1
J gene: TRBJ1-1
CDR3 DNA: TGTGCCAGCAGTTCCGGGACACCCTTTGAAGCTTTCTTT
CDR3 protein: CASSSGTPFEAFF

D gene: -
clone size: -
CDR3 length: 15
V gene: TRBV7-9
J gene: TRBJ2-4
CDR3 DNA: TGTGCCAGCAGCTTAGTCGGTCAGGGACAAAACATTCAGTACTTC
CDR3 protein: CASSLVGQGQNIQYF

D gene: TRBD2
clone size: many
CDR3 length: 14
V gene: TRBV7-2
J gene: TRBJ2-1
CDR3 DNA: TGTGCCAGCAGCTCGGGACTAGCGGGGGGCCAGCAGTTCTTC
CDR3 protein: CASSSGLAGGQQFF

D gene: -
clone size: few
CDR3 length: 16
V gene: TRBV25-1
J gene: TRBJ2-2
CDR3 DNA: TGTGCCAGCAGTGCCCTGGAGGGGGCGAACACCGGGGAGCTGTTTTTT
CDR3 protein: CASSALEGANTGELFF

D gene: TRBD2
clone size: few
CDR3 length: 15
V gene: TRBV20-1
J gene: TRBJ2-3
CDR3 DNA: TGCAGTGCCGATGGACTAGCGGGAGGCACAGATACGCAGTATTTT
CDR3 protein: CSADGLAGGTDTQYF

D gene: TRBD2
clone size: -
CDR3 length: 15
V gene: TRBV20-1
J gene: TRBJ2-5
CDR3 DNA: TGCAGTGCTTTGACTAGCGGTCACGGGGGAGAGACCCAGTACTTC
CDR3 protein: CSALTSGHGGETQYF

D gene: -
clone size: many
CDR3 length: 14
V gene: TRBV5-1
J gene: TRBJ1-2
CDR3 DNA: TGCGCCAGCAGCTTCTTCGCCGTAGATATAAGCTACACCTTC
CDR3 protein: CASSFFAVDISYTF

D gene: -
clone size: few
CDR3 length: 14
V gene: TRBV5-1
J gene: TRBJ2-7
CDR3 DNA: TGCGCCAGCAGCTTGGTGGAGGGGTACTACGAGCAGTACTTC
CDR3 protein: CASSLVEGYYEQYF

D gene: -
clone size: -
CDR3 length: 16
V gene: TRBV5-6
J gene: TRBJ1-5
CDR3 DNA: TGTGCCAGCAGCGGACCGGGCCGTCGACCTAATCAGCCCCAGCATTTT
CDR3 protein: CASSGPGRRPNQPQHF

D gene: -
clone size: many
CDR3 length: 14
V gene: TRBV20-1
J gene: TRBJ2-7
CDR3 DNA: TGCAGTGCTAGAGTATCCGGGGCGTCCTACGAGCAGTACTTC
CDR3 protein: CSARVSGASYEQYF

D gene: -
clone size: many
CDR3 length: 15
V gene: TRBV19
J gene: TRBJ2-1
CDR3 DNA: TGTGCCAGTAGTATAAGGGGACTTTACTACAATGAGCAGTTCTTC
CDR3 protein: CASSIRGLYYNEQFF

D gene: -
clone size: -
CDR3 length: 12
V gene: TRBV30
J gene: TRBJ1-2
CDR3 DNA: TGTGCCTGGAGTGTAAGTGGCGGTGGCTACACCTTC
CDR3 protein: CAWSVSGGGYTF

D gene: -
clone size: few
CDR3 length: 12
V gene: TRBV20-1
J gene: TRBJ1-1
CDR3 DNA: TGCAGTGCTAGTCCGGGGAACACTGAAGCTTTCTTT
CDR3 protein: CSASPGNTEAFF

D gene: -
clone size: -
CDR3 length: 15
V gene: TRBV10-3
J gene: TRBJ1-3
CDR3 DNA: TGTGCCATCAGTGAGCCCGGGACCCTTGGAAACACCATATATTTT
CDR3 protein: CAISEPGTLGNTIYF

D gene: TRBD1
clone size: -
CDR3 length: 14
V gene: TRBV6-2/TRBV6-3
J gene: TRBJ2-2
CDR3 DNA: TGTGCCAGCAGTGGAAGGGGGCGGCCCGGGGAGCTGTTTTTT
CDR3 protein: CASSGRGRPGELFF

D gene: TRBD2
clone size: many
CDR3 length: 16
V gene: TRBV24-1
J gene: TRBJ2-1
CDR3 DNA: TGTGCCACCAGTGATTTGGGGACTAGCGGGGGCAATGAGCAGTTCTTC
CDR3 protein: CATSDLGTSGGNEQFF

D gene: -
clone size: few
CDR3 length: 14
V gene: TRBV6-1
J gene: TRBJ1-1
CDR3 DNA: TGTGCCAGCAACCGACAGGCCGGATACACTGAAGCTTTCTTT
CDR3 protein: CASNRQAGYTEAFF

D gene: -
clone size: -
CDR3 length: 12
V gene: TRBV29-1
J gene: TRBJ1-4
CDR3 DNA: TGCAGCGTTGAACCCCAGGGGGAAAAACTGTTTTTT
CDR3 protein: CSVEPQGEKLFF

D gene: -
clone size: -
CDR3 length: 13
V gene: TRBV10-1
J gene: TRBJ1-2
CDR3 DNA: TGCGCCAGCAGTGAGATTCCAAGGGGTGGCTACACCTTC
CDR3 protein: CASSEIPRGGYTF

D gene: TRBD1
clone size: many
CDR3 length: 14
V gene: TRBV19
J gene: TRBJ1-1
CDR3 DNA: TGTGCCAGTCTAAGTAGAACAGGGGATACTGAAGCTTTCTTT
CDR3 protein: CASLSRTGDTEAFF

D gene: TRBD1
clone size: many
CDR3 length: 13
V gene: TRBV10-3
J gene: TRBJ1-2
CDR3 DNA: TGTGCCATCAGTTCGACAGGGGACTATGGCTACACCTTC
CDR3 protein: CAISSTGDYGYTF

D gene: TRBD2
clone size: -
CDR3 length: 17
V gene: TRBV20-1
J gene: TRBJ2-1
CDR3 DNA: TGCAGTGCTACCCAGCTAGCGGGAGGGCCGACATACAATGAGCAGTTCTTC
CDR3 protein: CSATQLAGGPTYNEQFF

D gene: -
clone size: few
CDR3 length: 13
V gene: TRBV20-1
J gene: TRBJ2-7
CDR3 DNA: TGCAGTGCTAGCGGGAATGGGCCCTACGAGCAGTACTTC
CDR3 protein: CSASGNGPYEQYF

D gene: -
clone size: many
CDR3 length: 13
V gene: TRBV6-4
J gene: TRBJ2-3
CDR3 DNA: TGTGCCAGCAGTGCGGACAGCACAGATACGCAGTATTTT
CDR3 protein: CASSADSTDTQYF

D gene: -
clone size: many
CDR3 length: 15
V gene: TRBV6-5
J gene: TRBJ2-1
CDR3 DNA: TGTGCCAGCAGTTACGACTCCAGGGGTTCGAATGAGCAGTTCTTC
CDR3 protein: CASSYDSRGSNEQFF

D gene: TRBD2
clone size: many
CDR3 length: 15
V gene: TRBV15
J gene: TRBJ2-1
CDR3 DNA: TGTGCCACCAGCAGAGATTGGGGAGGGGACAATGAGCAGTTCTTC
CDR3 protein: CATSRDWGGDNEQFF

D gene: -
clone size: -
CDR3 length: 15
V gene: TRBV10-3
J gene: TRBJ2-1
CDR3 DNA: TGTGCCATCAGTGAGTTGGGCAGGGTGGGCAATGAGCAGTTCTTC
CDR3 protein: CAISELGRVGNEQFF

D gene: -
clone size: many
CDR3 length: 14
V gene: TRBV12-3/TRBV12-4
J gene: TRBJ1-1
CDR3 DNA: TGTGCCAGCAGCACACTCAGGGGCCCGACTGAAGCTTTCTTT
CDR3 protein: CASSTLRGPTEAFF

D gene: -
clone size: many
CDR3 length: 14
V gene: TRBV7-9
J gene: TRBJ2-1
CDR3 DNA: TGTGCCAGCAGCTCCCTCGACAGATCCAATGAGCAGTTCTTC
CDR3 protein: CASSSLDRSNEQFF

D gene: TRBD2
clone size: -
CDR3 length: 18
V gene: TRBV7-6
J gene: TRBJ2-2
CDR3 DNA: TGTGCCAGCAGCTTTGCGCCGGGACTAGCGTTCAACACCGGGGAGCTGTTTTTT
CDR3 protein: CASSFAPGLAFNTGELFF

D gene: TRBD1
clone size: few
CDR3 length: 15
V gene: TRBV5-5
J gene: TRBJ1-4
CDR3 DNA: TGTGCCAGCAGCCCCCGGACAGGGGTCAATGAAAAACTGTTTTTT
CDR3 protein: CASSPRTGVNEKLFF

D gene: -
clone size: -
CDR3 length: 13
V gene: TRBV11-3
J gene: TRBJ2-1
CDR3 DNA: TGTGCCAGCAGCTTCGGCACACACAATGAGCAGTTCTTC
CDR3 protein: CASSFGTHNEQFF

D gene: -
clone size: many
CDR3 length: 15
V gene: TRBV28
J gene: TRBJ1-1
CDR3 DNA: TGTGCCAGCAGACCACCGACACCTATGAACACTGAAGCTTTCTTT
CDR3 protein: CASRPPTPMNTEAFF

D gene: -
clone size: few
CDR3 length: 16
V gene: TRBV24-1
J gene: TRBJ2-2
CDR3 DNA: TGTGCCACCAGTGATTCGTGGGGGGAGGACACCGGGGAGCTGTTTTTT
CDR3 protein: CATSDSWGEDTGELFF

D gene: -
clone size: few
CDR3 length: 14
V gene: TRBV10-3
J gene: TRBJ1-5
CDR3 DNA: TGTGCCATCAGTGGAAATGACGGAAACGAGCCCCAGCATTTT
CDR3 protein: CAISGNDGNEPQHF

D gene: TRBD1
clone size: many
CDR3 length: 15
V gene: TRBV7-8
J gene: TRBJ1-5
CDR3 DNA: TGTGCCAGCAGCGGACGGGACAGTCCCAATCAGCCCCAGCATTTT
CDR3 protein: CASSGRDSPNQPQHF

D gene: -
clone size: many
CDR3 length: 15
V gene: TRBV6-1
J gene: TRBJ2-1
CDR3 DNA: TGTGCCAGCAGTAACCGGGAGTTACTTCGGGGTGAGCAGTTCTTC
CDR3 protein: CASSNRELLRGEQFF

D gene: -
clone size: many
CDR3 length: 14
V gene: TRBV28
J gene: TRBJ1-1
CDR3 DNA: TGTGCCAGCAGCTTGGAGGCGCGGGGCGTTGAAGCTTTCTTT
CDR3 protein: CASSLEARGVEAFF

D gene: -
clone size: many
CDR3 length: 14
V gene: TRBV11-2
J gene: TRBJ1-6
CDR3 DNA: TGTGCCAGCAGCTTCGATGGGGATAATTCACCCCTCCACTTT
CDR3 protein: CASSFDGDNSPLHF

D gene: -
clone size: -
CDR3 length: 14
V gene: TRBV12-5
J gene: TRBJ1-2
CDR3 DNA: TGTGCTAGTGGCCCTCAGCTTACGGGGGATGGCTACACCTTC
CDR3 protein: CASGPQLTGDGYTF

D gene: -
clone size: many
CDR3 length: 15
V gene: TRBV2
J gene: TRBJ2-6
CDR3 DNA: TGTGCCAGCAGTTACGGGGCGGGTGGGGCCAACGTCCTGACTTTC
CDR3 protein: CASSYGAGGANVLTF

D gene: TRBD1
clone size: many
CDR3 length: 15
V gene: TRBV28
J gene: TRBJ2-5
CDR3 DNA: TGTGCCAGCAGTTTGCCGACAGGGGTGGGAGAGACCCAGTACTTC
CDR3 protein: CASSLPTGVGETQYF

D gene: -
clone size: -
CDR3 length: 14
V gene: TRBV19
J gene: TRBJ2-2
CDR3 DNA: TGTGCCAGTAGTCCCTGGACTGAGGACGGGGAGCTGTTTTTT
CDR3 protein: CASSPWTEDGELFF

D gene: TRBD2
clone size: many
CDR3 length: 17
V gene: TRBV24-1
J gene: TRBJ2-3
CDR3 DNA: TGTGCCACCAGTGATTTTCCTAGCGGGGACGGTACAGATACGCAGTATTTT
CDR3 protein: CATSDFPSGDGTDTQYF

D gene: -
clone size: -
CDR3 length: 14
V gene: TRBV18
J gene: TRBJ2-7
CDR3 DNA: TGTGCCAGCTCACCATCGTTGACAGCTTACGAGCAGTACTTC
CDR3 protein: CASSPSLTAYEQYF

D gene: TRBD2
clone size: few
CDR3 length: 15
V gene: TRBV7-9
J gene: TRBJ2-7
CDR3 DNA: TGTGCCAGCAGCCAATTCGGGGAGGGTATCTACGAGCAGTACTTC
CDR3 protein: CASSQFGEGIYEQYF

D gene: -
clone size: many
CDR3 length: 11
V gene: TRBV2
J gene: TRBJ1-1
CDR3 DNA: TGTGCATCCACAGGAGACACTGAAGCTTTCTTT
CDR3 protein: CASTGDTEAFF

D gene: TRBD2
clone size: many
CDR3 length: 16
V gene: TRBV3-1
J gene: TRBJ2-1
CDR3 DNA: TGTGCCAGCAGCCAAGAGGTAGCGGGGGGGCGTAATGAGCAGTTCTTC
CDR3 protein: CASSQEVAGGRNEQFF

D gene: TRBD1
clone size: -
CDR3 length: 18
V gene: TRBV7-9
J gene: TRBJ1-4
CDR3 DNA: TGTGCCAGCAGCACGGGACAGGCTGGGCGAGTGACTAATGAAAAACTGTTTTTT
CDR3 protein: CASSTGQAGRVTNEKLFF

D gene: TRBD2
clone size: few
CDR3 length: 15
V gene: TRBV7-9
J gene: TRBJ2-2
CDR3 DNA: TGTGCCAGCAGCTTGCGGACTAGCTCCACCGGGGAGCTGTTTTTT
CDR3 protein: CASSLRTSSTGELFF

D gene: -
clone size: many
CDR3 length: 13
V gene: TRBV10-3
J gene: TRBJ1-5
CDR3 DNA: TGTGCCATCAAAGAATCGACCAATCAGCCCCAGCATTTT
CDR3 protein: CAIKESTNQPQHF

D gene: -
clone size: few
CDR3 length: 11
V gene: TRBV20-1
J gene: TRBJ2-3
CDR3 DNA: TGCAGTGAACGGGTCGCCGATACGCAGTATTTT
CDR3 protein: CSERVADTQYF

D gene: TRBD1
clone size: few
CDR3 length: 16
V gene: TRBV24-1
J gene: TRBJ1-2
CDR3 DNA: TGTGCCACCAGTGCCGAATCGGTCCAGGGGGCCCTTGGCTACACCTTC
CDR3 protein: CATSAESVQGALGYTF